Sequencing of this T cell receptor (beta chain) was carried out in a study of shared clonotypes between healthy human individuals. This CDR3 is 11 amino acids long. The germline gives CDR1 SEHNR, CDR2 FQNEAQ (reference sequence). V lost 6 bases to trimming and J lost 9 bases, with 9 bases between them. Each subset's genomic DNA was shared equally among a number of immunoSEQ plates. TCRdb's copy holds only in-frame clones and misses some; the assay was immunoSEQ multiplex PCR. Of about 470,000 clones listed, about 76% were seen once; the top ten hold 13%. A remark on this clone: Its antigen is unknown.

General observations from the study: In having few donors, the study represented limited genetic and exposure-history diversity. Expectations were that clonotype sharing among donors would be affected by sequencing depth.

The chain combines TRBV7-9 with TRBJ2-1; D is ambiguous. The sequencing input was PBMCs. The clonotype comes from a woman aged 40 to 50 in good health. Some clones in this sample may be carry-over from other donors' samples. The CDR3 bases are TGTGCCAGCAGATATCTGGGTGAGCAGTTCTTC. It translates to CASRYLGEQFF.